This paragraph reports one T cell receptor (beta chain). Its antigen is not identified. Assay: immunoSEQ multiplex PCR; the TCRdb copy retains only in-frame clones and omits some. The data contain around 2,000,000 clones, approximately 94% of them singletons. The CDR3 length is 14 residues. CDR1 is SGHVS and CDR2 is FNYEAQ in the germline V gene. V was cut by 5 bases and J by 7 bases, with 15 bases left in between. Terminally differentiated effector memory CD45RA+ cells were left out of the naive CD8 fraction, which was CD45RO-negative and positively selected for CCR7. Every one of the donors was a Caucasian adult that lived in Nashville, Tennessee. These data belong to a study of shared clonotypes between healthy human individuals. Study results and caveats: Owing to a small donor count, the genetic and exposure-history diversity represented was limited.

The chain links TRBV7-6 to TRBJ2-1, with D uncertain. The receptor was derived from a man aged 18-30 years in good health. Source material: naive CD8+ T cells sorted from blood. The CDR3 DNA reads as TGTGCCAGCAGCCCCTCAGTTGGCTGGAATGAGCAGTTCTTC. Its protein is CASSPSVGWNEQFF.